This T cell receptor (beta chain) emerged from a study of blood T cell repertoires in COVID-19. Turning to the study itself: Samples came from the United States, Italy and Spain, spanning acute and convalescent COVID-19. T cells, B-cell-depleted T cells, or PBMCs supplied cDNA or gDNA.

As handled by the study authors: The assay estimated nucleated cells by amplifying reference gene primers. Some clones are missing from TCRdb's copy, which holds only in-frame ones; the method was immunoSEQ multiplex PCR. Clone size and the V and J calls come from that table; the DNA yielded D and trimming. Counted here are approximately 76,000 clones, 70% to 80% occurring once; the ten biggest clones make up roughly 36%. Germline lookup yields CDR1 SGHDN and CDR2 FVKESK. The germline V and J ends were trimmed by 4 bases and 7 bases, with 23 bases remaining between them. The CDR3 loop spans 17 amino acids.

This chain links TRBV14 with TRBJ2-1; D is uncertain. The origin of this receptor is a woman in her seventies with acute or convalescent COVID-19. The sequencing sample was made of peripheral blood. CDR3 amino acids: CASSPHGTFTSGNEQFF. CDR3 nucleotide sequence: TGTGCCAGCAGCCCCCACGGTACCTTCACCTCGGGTAATGAGCAGTTCTTC.